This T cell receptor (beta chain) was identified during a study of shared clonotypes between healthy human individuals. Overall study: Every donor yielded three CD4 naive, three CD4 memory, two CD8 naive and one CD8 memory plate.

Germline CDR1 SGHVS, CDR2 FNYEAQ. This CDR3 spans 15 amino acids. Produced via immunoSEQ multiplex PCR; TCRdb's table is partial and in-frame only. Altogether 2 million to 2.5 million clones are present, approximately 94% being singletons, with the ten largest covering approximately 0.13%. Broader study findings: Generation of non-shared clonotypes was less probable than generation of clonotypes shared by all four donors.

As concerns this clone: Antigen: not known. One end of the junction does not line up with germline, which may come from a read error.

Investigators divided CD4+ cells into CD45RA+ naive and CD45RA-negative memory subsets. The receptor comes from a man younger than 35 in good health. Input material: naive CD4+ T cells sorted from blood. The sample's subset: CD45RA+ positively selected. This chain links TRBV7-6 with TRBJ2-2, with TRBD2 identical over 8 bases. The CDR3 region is CASSPGGAKTGELFF. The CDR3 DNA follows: TGTGCCAGCAGCCCCGGGGGGGCGAAGACCGGGGAGCTGTTTTTT.